The sequence of this T cell receptor (beta chain) was determined in a study of T cell repertoires in cytomegalovirus infection (dated by TCRdb to between 2018 and 2020). Turning to the overall study: The peptide stimulations were aimed at well-studied HLA-B-restricted epitopes as well as recently identified HLA-C-restricted CMV epitopes, whose presentation resists viral immunomodulation. The HLA type of each donor mattered for the analysis, because public TCR beta signatures pointed to carriage of CMV infection along with the matching HLA type. What the study reported, not specific to this receptor: The ex vivo response was dominated by HLA-C-restricted CMV-specific TCR beta clonotypes, which also provided the single most frequent clonotype in two of eight donors. Cumulative frequency of public TCR beta family members discriminated carriers of CMV infection plus the relevant HLA type in this cohort and an independent roughly 350-donor cohort.

Comment on this clonotype: The antigen this receptor binds is unknown. No much larger clonotype is one base removed from it; base qualities were not supplied.

Data came from an Illumina HiSeq 1500. TCRdb handled the public reads itself, with Q25 trimming in fastp and clone calling in MiXCR, and kept productive beta chains. CDR3 protein duplicates are merged, each entry listing the most common genes and DNA. For this sample there are about a million distinct CDR3 sequences; roughly 30% appear just once. Roughly 13% of the sample belongs to the ten largest clones. The treatment or condition label for this specimen denotes: in vitro stimulation with specific CMV peptide epitopes to enrich CMV-specific T cells. CDR1 and CDR2 (SGHVT, SQSDAQ) derive from the germline V gene. For this chain, trimming is 2 bases at the V end and 1 base at the J end, and the number of junction bases without a gene match is 15. The CDR3 holds 20 amino acids from the cysteine to the phenylalanine. Of all the DNA, just the CDR3 is kept, 60 bases in frame from base 1.

Sequencing was performed on cultured CD8+ T cells from PBMCs, taken from culture after CMV antigen stimulation. The chain is encoded by TRBV7-4 joined to TRBJ2-4; 9 of the junction bases match TRBD1. This receptor was obtained from a human donor in good health (CMV status not recorded). Some clones in this sample may be carry-over from other donors' samples. In nucleotide form, the sequence is TGTGCCAGCAGCTTACCGTGGGACAGGGACCGTTTTGACGCCAAAAACATTCAGTACTTC. The translation is CASSLPWDRDRFDAKNIQYF.